This T cell receptor (beta chain) appears in the sequencing data of a study of CD8 T cells in ankylosing spondylitis. Study-wide findings and caveats: Within ankylosing spondylitis blood, a TCR beta motif made up of roughly eight highly homologous variants appeared to be characteristic. Reportedly, significant enrichment of disease-linked clones occurred in matched ankylosing spondylitis synovial fluid.

In TCRdb, the 5' RACE reads were re-called with MiXCR into one record per CDR3 protein. The sample has around 180,000 distinct CDR3 sequences; 18% are singletons. V lost 2 bases and J 8 bases, leaving 6 bases between the germline ends. Germline-derived CDR1 and CDR2 are SNHLY and FYNNEI. The CDR3 runs 12 residues. This clonotype has at least ten counts. The antigen is unknown. V usage is TRBV2 and J usage is TRBJ1-4, with D tentatively TRBD1 (6 bases). This clonotype originated in a male donor under 30 with ankylosing spondylitis or in good health (not recorded which). Sequencing used blood, either unsorted or a sorted T cell fraction (not recorded which). CDR3 DNA sequence: TGTGCCAGCAGTGAAACAGGGGAAAAACTGTTTTTT. The encoded protein is CASSETGEKLFF.